The 25 T cell receptor beta chains reported below all come from one sample, sequenced in a study of blood T cell repertoires in COVID-19 (dated by TCRdb to 2020 to 2021). Receptor libraries were prepared by the immunoSEQ multiplex PCR assay. Imported from immuneACCESS, the table was reduced by TCRdb to in-frame sequences with V and J called. These copies leave out some clones; in studies compared against another copy, an unresolved V gene accounts for under half, and the cause of the remainder is not known. The sample table holds a few hundred thousand clones, of which roughly nine tenths were seen once. Less than 4% of the sample belongs to the ten largest clones. Sequenced material: peripheral blood. The receptors were gathered from a man aged 18 to 29 with active or convalescent COVID-19.

J is TRBJ1-2 and V is TRBV7-9, with 9 bases identical to TRBD1. The germline V gene encodes CDR1 SEHNR and CDR2 FQNEAQ (reference sequence). V shed 5 bases and J 1 base; nucleotides not matched to a gene: 11. This CDR3 comprises 17 residues. CDR3 amino acids: CASSASGTGPYNYGYTF. CDR3 coding DNA: TGTGCCAGCAGCGCATCCGGGACAGGGCCGTATAACTATGGCTACACCTTC.

The chain joins TRBV12-3 or TRBV12-4 to TRBJ2-7, with D possibly TRBD1 on 5 matching bases. CDR3 length: 12 residues. Trimming took off 5 bases at V and 2 bases at J, with 7 bases between the two ends. The CDR3 DNA reads TGTGCCAGCAGTCAGGGAACCTACGAGCAGTACTTC. It yields the protein CASSQGTYEQYF.

The rearrangement links TRBV28 to TRBJ1-6; 7 bases match TRBD1. CDR3 size: 14 residues. V was pared by 7 bases and J by 10 bases, with 10 bases of the junction left unmatched. Per the germline V gene, CDR1 is MDHEN and CDR2 is SYDVKM. The CDR3 DNA sequence: TGTGCCAGCACCCCGGGACAGCTAGTATCACCCCTCCACTTT. This codes for CASTPGQLVSPLHF.

The J gene is TRBJ2-1, the V gene TRBV14, with TRBD2 matching over 9 bases. Germline lookup yields CDR1 SGHDN and CDR2 FVKESK. The CDR3 is made up of 16 amino acids. V lost 4 bases and J lost 7; bases outside the gene matches: 11. Here the CDR3 reads CASSPGVAGVRNEQFF. As DNA, the CDR3 is TGTGCCAGCAGCCCCGGGGTAGCGGGAGTTAGGAATGAGCAGTTCTTC.

The V call is TRBV28, the J call TRBJ1-6; D is undetermined. The CDR3 length is 14 residues. The V end lost 2 bases, the J end lost 10 bases, and 12 bases lay between the germline ends. CDR1 is MDHEN, CDR2 SYDVKM, per germline. The CDR3 nucleotides read TGTGCCAGCAGTTTAACGCCGGGAGGGTCACCCCTCCACTTT. Translating gives CASSLTPGGSPLHF.

This clone was observed a single time. The rearrangement uses TRBV7-9 and TRBJ2-3; D is unclear. CDR1 SEHNR and CDR2 FQNEAQ come from the germline V gene (reference sequence). V was trimmed by 4 bases and J by 5 bases, leaving 10 bases between them. The CDR3 totals 13 residues. CDR3 loop: CASSSPRGDTQYF. DNA for the CDR3: TGTGCCAGCAGCTCACCTAGAGGAGATACGCAGTATTTT.

The chain couples TRBV30 to TRBJ2-7; D is unresolved. The V gene's germline CDR1 is GTSNPN and CDR2 SVGIG (reference sequence). This CDR3 region has 14 residues. V gave up 0 bases and J gave up 2 bases, with 11 bases separating them. CDR3: CAWSVLESAYEQYF. The DNA of the CDR3 is TGTGCCTGGAGTGTACTCGAGAGCGCCTACGAGCAGTACTTC.

CDR3 region: CASSLGTDNSPLHF. The CDR3 DNA is TGTGCCAGCAGCTTGGGGACAGATAATTCACCCCTCCACTTT. The V gene is TRBV5-4, the J gene TRBJ1-6; possible D gene TRBD1, 6 bases. The CDR3 is 14 residues long. The germline V gene has CDR1 SGHNT and CDR2 YYREEE (reference sequence). V lost 0 bases and J 5 bases, leaving 6 bases between the germline ends.

V is TRBV19 and J is TRBJ1-5; 9 positions match TRBD1. With 0 bases clipped from V and 10 bases from J, the junction kept 7 bases outside the gene matches. Germline V gives CDR1 LNHDA, CDR2 SQIVND (reference sequence). The CDR3 is made up of 15 amino acids. In DNA, the CDR3 is TGTGCCAGTAGTATAGACCCGGGACAGGGAATACCCCAGCATTTT. Protein sequence: CASSIDPGQGIPQHF.

CDR3 bases: TGTGCCAGCAGCCCACGGACGGGGGAAGAGACCCAGTACTTC. The encoded protein is CASSPRTGEETQYF. The gene calls are TRBV7-2 and TRBJ2-5; TRBD2 might be the D (6 bases). Trimming cost V 5 bases and J 3 bases, with 13 bases left between them. Germline V gene sequence: CDR1 SGHTA, CDR2 FQGNSA. There are 14 residues in the CDR3.

The chain uses TRBV5-1 and TRBJ2-7; a weak D match, TRBD2 (6 bases). V gave up 0 bases and J gave up 0 bases, with 13 bases separating them. Germline-derived CDR1 and CDR2 are SGHRS and YFSETQ. The CDR3 has 16 residues. CDR3: CASSLGGSGSSYEQYF. The CDR3 coding sequence is TGCGCCAGCAGCTTGGGAGGGTCCGGGAGCTCCTACGAGCAGTACTTC.

The chain combines TRBV7-6 with TRBJ2-7, with a weak D call TRBD1 (6 bases). The CDR3 sequence is 15 residues long. From germline, CDR1 is SGHVS and CDR2 FNYEAQ. The V end was cut by 4 bases, the J end by 0 bases, with 13 bases between. CDR3 nucleotides: TGTGCCAGCAGCTCACCGGGACACAACTCCTACGAGCAGTACTTC. It is translated as CASSSPGHNSYEQYF.

The chain combines TRBV4-2 with TRBJ1-2; no reliable D call. CDR1 is LGHNA, CDR2 YNFKEQ, per germline. CDR3 length: 14 residues. Trimming cost V 2 bases and J 7 bases, with 14 bases left between them. The CDR3 DNA sequence: TGTGCCAGCAGCCAACCCGATGAGGGTGGTGGCTACACCTTC. It translates to CASSQPDEGGGYTF.

The chain carries TRBV3-1 (or the pseudogene TRBV3-2) and TRBJ2-1; 10 nucleotides match TRBD1. The CDR3 loop spans 17 amino acids. Losses at the gene ends were 3 bases for V and 6 bases for J; bases not matched to a gene: 11. The V gene's germline CDR1 is LGHDT and CDR2 YNNKEL (reference sequence). The CDR3 DNA is TGTGCCAGCAGCCATTCAATTGGGGGACAGGGGACCAATGAGCAGTTCTTC. This gives the protein CASSHSIGGQGTNEQFF.

This chain connects TRBV27 to TRBJ2-1; 7 nucleotides match TRBD1. This CDR3 is built from 16 residues. The J segment lost 7 bases and the V segment lost 5 bases, leaving 14 bases of the junction unmatched. CDR1 is MNHEY, CDR2 SMNVEV, per germline (reference sequence). The CDR3 DNA reads as TGTGCCAGCAGTGACTGGGGGACAGCAAAAGGGAATGAGCAGTTCTTC. Protein sequence: CASSDWGTAKGNEQFF.

The chain is built from TRBV7-8 and TRBJ1-2; 11 bases are a match to TRBD1. Germline V gene sequence: CDR1 SGHVS, CDR2 FQNEAQ. V shed 4 bases and J 4 bases; nucleotides not matched to a gene: 2. The CDR3 spans 14 residues. The DNA of the CDR3 is TGTGCCAGCAGCTCCGGGACAGGGGGCTATGGCTACACCTTC. Translation gives CASSSGTGGYGYTF.

The chain is built from TRBV5-6 and TRBJ2-1, with D unresolved. In germline, CDR1 is SGHDT, CDR2 YYEEEE. V lost 4 bases and J lost 4, with 12 bases in between. CDR3 length: 14 amino acids. CDR3: CASSREAPYNEQFF. The CDR3, as DNA: TGTGCCAGCAGCCGCGAGGCTCCGTACAATGAGCAGTTCTTC.

V usage is TRBV5-4 and J usage is TRBJ2-5; perhaps TRBD1 as D (6 bases). Germline CDR1 SGHNT, CDR2 YYREEE (reference sequence). V lost 3 bases and J 2 bases, leaving 14 bases between the germline ends. The CDR3 covers 15 residues. CDR3 in amino acids: CASSSKRDKQETQYF. The DNA of the CDR3 is TGTGCCAGCAGCTCGAAACGGGACAAGCAAGAGACCCAGTACTTC.

V is TRBV7-3 and J is TRBJ2-3; 7 bases align to TRBD2. The CDR3 has 16 amino acids. The ends lost 2 bases at V and 5 bases at J; junction bases unmatched: 10. From germline, CDR1 is SGHTA and CDR2 FQGTGA. DNA of the CDR3: TGTGCCAGCAGCTTACTGGGCGGGAGAGGAAAAGATACGCAGTATTTT. Protein sequence: CASSLLGGRGKDTQYF.

V gene TRBV28 combines with J gene TRBJ1-4; TRBD1 matches 10 bases. The length of the CDR3 is 18 residues. In germline, CDR1 is MDHEN, CDR2 SYDVKM. With V trimmed by 7 bases and J by 8 bases, 19 bases remained unmatched. The CDR3 sequence: CASTAMGGDRGFGEKLFF. The CDR3 region has the DNA TGTGCCAGCACCGCGATGGGGGGGGACAGGGGCTTTGGAGAAAAACTGTTTTTT.

This clone has more than one count but fewer than ten. The CDR3 sequence: CASSYDGGEAFF. CDR3 DNA sequence: TGTGCCAGCAGTTACGATGGGGGCGAAGCTTTCTTT. The chain links TRBV6-2 or TRBV6-3 to TRBJ1-1; possible D gene TRBD1, 6 bases. The V gene lost 2 bases and the J gene lost 8 bases, with 9 bases spanning the gap. CDR1 is MNHEY and CDR2 is SVGEGT in the germline V gene. CDR3 length equals 12 residues.

The gene calls are TRBV30 and TRBJ1-4, with D tentatively TRBD1 (6 bases). This CDR3 region has 13 residues. V was cut by 5 bases and J by 7 bases, with 14 bases left in between. Germline V gene sequence: CDR1 GTSNPN, CDR2 SVGIG (reference sequence). DNA for the CDR3: TGTGCCTGGGACAGGACAACGGGTGAAAAACTGTTTTTT. Encoded protein: CAWDRTTGEKLFF.

This sequence joins TRBV7-2 and TRBJ2-2; 7 positions match TRBD2. Germline V gene lookup returns CDR1 SGHTA and CDR2 FQGNSA. V was clipped by 6 bases and J by 6 bases; unmatched bases: 7. The CDR3 totals 14 residues. In nucleotides, the CDR3 is TGTGCCAGCAGTCAAAGTGCGGGGGCCGGGGAGCTGTTTTTT. Its protein is CASSQSAGAGELFF.

About this clone: The junction and the germline gene differ at one end; a read error may be behind it. The chain uses TRBV13 and TRBJ1-3; TRBD1 agrees at 8 bases. The germline CDR1 and CDR2 sequences are PRHDT and FYEKMQ (reference sequence). The CDR3 runs 16 residues. CDR3 sequence reads: CVSSLAATGAGNTIYF. The CDR3, as DNA: TGTGTCAGCAGCTTAGCCGCGACAGGGGCAGGAAACACCATATATTTT.

V usage is TRBV5-1 and J usage is TRBJ2-7; D perhaps matches TRBD1 (6 bases). V was cut by 0 bases and J by 1 base, with 11 bases left in between. The length of the CDR3 is 15 residues. In germline, CDR1 is SGHRS, CDR2 YFSETQ. CDR3 region: CASSLDMDSSYEQYF. The CDR3 DNA follows: TGCGCCAGCAGCTTGGACATGGACAGTTCCTACGAGCAGTACTTC.